This T cell receptor (beta chain) came from a study of T cell changes during pregnancy in multiple sclerosis. Here immunoSEQ multiplex PCR was the method, and the copy in TCRdb shows in-frame clones only, minus some. The repertoire consists of over 30,000 clones, with 91% occurring once and the leading ten covering under 5%. The sample consisted of CD8+ T cells from peripheral blood mononuclear cells, taken in the second trimester of pregnancy. The TCR comes from a female donor in good health, enrolled as a control in a pregnancy study.

CDR3: CASSAAGGGNTEAFF. In nucleotides, the CDR3 is TGTGCCAGCAGCGCGGCAGGGGGAGGGAACACTGAAGCTTTCTTT. The genes are TRBV9 and TRBJ1-1; 7 bases fit TRBD1. CDR3 length equals 15 residues. CDR1 SGDLS and CDR2 YYNGEE come from the germline V gene. With 3 bases clipped from V and 1 base from J, the junction kept 6 bases outside the gene matches. Combining the CDR3 with reference TRBV9 and TRBJ1-1 gives the whole variable domain DSGVTQTPKHLITATGQRVTLRCSPRSGDLSVYWYQQSLDQGLQFLIQYYNGEERAKGNILERFSAQQFPDLHSELNLSSLELGDSALYFCASSAAGGGNTEAFFGQGTRLTVV.